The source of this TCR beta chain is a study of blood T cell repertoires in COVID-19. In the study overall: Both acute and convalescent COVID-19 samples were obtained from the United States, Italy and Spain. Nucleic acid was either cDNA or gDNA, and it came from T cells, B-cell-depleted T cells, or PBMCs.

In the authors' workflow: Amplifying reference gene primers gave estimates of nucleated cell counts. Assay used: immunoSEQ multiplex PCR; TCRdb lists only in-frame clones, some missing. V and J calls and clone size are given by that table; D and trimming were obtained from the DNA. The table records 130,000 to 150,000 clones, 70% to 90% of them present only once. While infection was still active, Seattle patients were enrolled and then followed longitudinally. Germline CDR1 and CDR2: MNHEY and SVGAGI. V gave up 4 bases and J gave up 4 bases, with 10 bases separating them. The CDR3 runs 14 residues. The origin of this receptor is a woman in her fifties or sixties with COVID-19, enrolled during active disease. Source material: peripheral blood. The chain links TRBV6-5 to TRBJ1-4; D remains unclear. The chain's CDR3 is CASSFPGFNEKLFF. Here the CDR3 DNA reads TGTGCCAGCAGTTTCCCGGGGTTTAATGAAAAACTGTTTTTT.